This entry lists 30 T cell receptor beta chains sequenced from one sample in a study of regulatory T cells in long-lasting Graves disease. Regarding time point: newly diagnosed GD, antithyroid drugs for less than 3 months. Researchers made the TCR library from RNA that was extracted from PBMCs. Arm-PCR of CDR3 regions and iRepertoire HTBI primers were the basis on which TCR beta libraries were built. TCRdb re-called the multiplex PCR reads through MiXCR, storing one row per CDR3 protein. Here the sample spans about 440,000 distinct CDR3 sequences, 14% to 15% being singletons. This same sample was also taken into another study, of T cells in Graves' hyperthyroidism and ophthalmopathy.

The sequencing used peripheral blood mononuclear cells (PBMCs), collected at new diagnosis, from a patient treated with antithyroid drugs. Source of these receptors: a woman younger than 45 with Graves disease.

In its sample, this clonotype was seen many times. This sequence joins TRBV5-5 and TRBJ2-2; D may be TRBD2 (6 bases). CDR1 and CDR2 from the germline V gene are SGHKS and YYEKEE (reference sequence). V lost 4 bases and J lost 7, with 20 bases in between. This CDR3 region has 16 residues. Here the CDR3 reads CASSTRGPGVVGELFF. The CDR3 DNA is TGTGCCAGCAGCACCCGGGGCCCGGGAGTGGTCGGGGAGCTGTTTTTT. Supplemented by reference TRBV5-5 and TRBJ2-2, the full variable domain reads DAGVTQSPTHLIKTRGQQVTLRCSPISGHKSVSWYQQVLGQGPQFIFQYYEKEERGRGNFPDRFSARQFPNYSSELNVNALLLGDSALYLCASSTRGPGVVGELFFGEGSRLTVL.

This clonotype was seen at least ten times. This chain uses TRBV7-9 with TRBJ2-7, with D maybe TRBD2 (5 bases). The germline V and J ends were trimmed by 6 bases and 6 bases, with 12 bases remaining between them. This CDR3 has 12 amino acids. The V gene's germline CDR1 is SEHNR and CDR2 FQNEAQ (reference sequence). CDR3 protein: CASSPLVREQYF. CDR3 bases: TGTGCCAGCAGTCCACTAGTACGCGAGCAGTACTTC.

In its sample, this clonotype was seen a few times. The chain carries TRBV19 and TRBJ2-3; 7 bases line up with TRBD1. Per the germline V gene, CDR1 is LNHDA and CDR2 is SQIVND (reference sequence). Trimming at V came to 5 bases and at J to 2 bases, leaving 10 bases not matched to a gene. The length of the CDR3 is 16 residues. The CDR3 here is CASSQVWDSPTDTQYF. Written as DNA, the CDR3 is TGTGCCAGTAGTCAGGTTTGGGACAGCCCCACAGATACGCAGTATTTT. Complete variable domain (other parts from reference TRBV19 and TRBJ2-3): DGGITQSPKYLFRKEGQNVTLSCEQNLNHDAMYWYRQDPGQGLRLIYYSQIVNDFQKGDIAEGYSVSREKKESFPLTVTSAQKNPTAFYLCASSQVWDSPTDTQYFGPGTRLTVL.

Many counts were recorded for this clonotype. At one end, the junction sequence differs from germline, possibly due to a read error. This chain joins TRBV5-1 and TRBJ1-1; no firm D call. Germline V gene data show CDR1 as SGHRS and CDR2 as YFSETQ. This CDR3 has 12 amino acids. The CDR3 sequence is CASSYLGAEAFF. The CDR3 nucleotides read TGTGCCAGCAGTTACCTGGGCGCTGAAGCTTTCTTT. The full variable domain, completed using reference TRBV5-1 and TRBJ1-1, is KAGVTQTPRYLIKTRGQQVTLSCSPISGHRSVSWYQQTPGQGLQFLFEYFSETQRNKGNFPGRFSGRQFSNSRSEMNVSTLELGDSALYLCASSYLGAEAFFGQGTRLTVV.

This sequence joins TRBV2 and TRBJ1-6; D is perhaps TRBD1 (6 bases). This CDR3 has 14 residues. Germline values: CDR1 SNHLY, CDR2 FYNNEI. V shed 7 bases and J shed 7 bases, with 14 bases lying between them. CDR3 in amino acids: CASIFTGRNSPLHF. CDR3 bases: TGTGCCAGCATTTTTACAGGGAGGAATTCACCCCTCCACTTT.

This chain connects TRBV5-1 to TRBJ1-2; 7 positions agree with TRBD1. J was trimmed by 6 bases and V by 4 bases; bases with no gene match: 12. This CDR3 comprises 15 residues. Germline-derived CDR1 and CDR2 are SGHRS and YFSETQ. CDR3 residues: CASSPRAGQNNGYTF. The CDR3 region has the DNA TGCGCCAGCAGCCCCCGAGCGGGACAGAACAATGGCTACACCTTC.

This chain uses TRBV6-2 or TRBV6-3 with TRBJ2-2, with 11 positions matching TRBD1. Unmatched junction bases numbered 7, after V lost 5 bases and J lost 5 bases. CDR1 is MNHEY and CDR2 is SVGEGT in the germline V gene. The CDR3 length is 16 residues. CDR3 nucleotide sequence: TGTGCCAGCAGTCTAGGACAGGGGGCAGTTACCGGGGAGCTGTTTTTT. It codes for CASSLGQGAVTGELFF.

This clonotype was seen more than once but under ten times. The chain is built from TRBV5-1 and TRBJ1-4; 9 bases agree with TRBD1. This CDR3 is 14 amino acids long. The J segment lost 7 bases and the V segment lost 5 bases, leaving 6 bases of the junction unmatched. CDR1 and CDR2 (germline): SGHRS, YFSETQ. CDR3 in DNA: TGCGCCAGCAGGGAACAGGGGGCGGGTGAAAAACTGTTTTTT. Translation: CASREQGAGEKLFF.

The table lists this clonotype with many counts. The V call is TRBV12-3 or TRBV12-4, the J call TRBJ2-1, with D tentatively TRBD1 (5 bases). Between the trimmed V and J ends, which lost 6 bases and 15 bases, there was a span of 21 bases. The CDR3 has 13 residues. In DNA form, the CDR3 reads TGTGCCAGCAGAATCACGGCCATTGAAGGGGTGTTCTTC. It codes for CASRITAIEGVFF.

This clonotype showed up just a few times. The gene calls are TRBV3-1 and TRBJ1-3, with TRBD1 matching 10 bases. The CDR3 extends over 17 amino acids. J was trimmed by 1 base and V by 5 bases; bases with no gene match: 8. Germline CDR1 and CDR2: LGHDT and YNNKEL (reference sequence). The CDR3 protein is CASSEGTGVLSGNTIYF. The CDR3 DNA reads TGTGCCAGCAGCGAGGGGACAGGGGTCTTATCTGGAAACACCATATATTTT.

Concerning this clonotype: This clone may be a read error of a much larger clone one base away. The rearrangement links TRBV11-2 to TRBJ2-2, with 7 bases aligning to TRBD2. The CDR3 length is 15 residues. Germline lookup yields CDR1 SGHAT and CDR2 FQNNGV. The junction had 5 bases not matched to a gene; V was cut back by 7 bases and J by 0 bases. In DNA, the CDR3 is TGTGCCAGCATCAGGACTAGATCGAACACCGGGGAGCTGTTTTTT. This gives the protein CASIRTRSNTGELFF.

With regard to this clonotype: One base away lies a much larger clone, so this may be a sequencing read error. V is TRBV30 and J is TRBJ2-1, with TRBD2 as a possible D gene (6 bases). Looked up from germline, CDR1 is GTSNPN and CDR2 is SVGIG (reference sequence). The CDR3 sequence is 11 residues long. The ends were cut back, 1 base at V and 10 bases at J, with 8 bases in the middle. For the CDR3, the DNA is TGTGCCTGGAGTGCACGGGGGGAGCAGTTCTTC. It codes for CAWSARGEQFF.

Ten or more counts support this clonotype. The chain has TRBV7-9 and TRBJ2-3; 12 bases fit TRBD2. The germline V gene has CDR1 SEHNR and CDR2 FQNEAQ (reference sequence). With 5 bases clipped from V and 0 bases from J, the junction kept 15 bases outside the gene matches. CDR3 size: 20 residues. CDR3 region: CASSPPGLAGSLTSTDTQYF. CDR3 bases: TGTGCCAGCAGCCCCCCGGGACTAGCGGGCTCGCTAACTAGCACAGATACGCAGTATTTT.

The rearrangement joins TRBV4-2 to TRBJ2-7, with 9 bases lining up with TRBD2. V trimming: 5 bases; J trimming: 3 bases; junction bases outside the gene matches: 20. This CDR3 is built from 19 residues. CDR1 LGHNA and CDR2 YNFKEQ come from the germline V gene. CDR3 sequence reads: CASSEGIAGAYSAGYEQYF. The CDR3 DNA reads as TGTGCCAGCAGCGAAGGGATAGCGGGAGCATATTCAGCGGGCTACGAGCAGTACTTC.

In this sample, this clonotype turned up a few times. CDR3: CASSVGLSGSLASTDTQYF. The CDR3 region has the DNA TGTGCCAGCAGCGTAGGTCTTAGCGGGAGTTTGGCAAGCACAGATACGCAGTATTTT. This chain connects TRBV9 to TRBJ2-3, with TRBD2 identical over 9 bases. There are 19 residues in the CDR3. Germline CDR1 SGDLS, CDR2 YYNGEE. J gave up 0 bases and V 0 bases, and 11 bases lay outside the gene matches.

This clonotype was recorded at least ten times. The genes are TRBV12-3 or TRBV12-4 and TRBJ2-3; possible D gene TRBD1, 6 bases. This CDR3 is 14 amino acids long. Deletions cut 1 base from V and 3 bases from J, with 8 bases between. The DNA for the CDR3 is TGTGCCAGCAGTTTAGACAGGGTTACAGATACGCAGTATTTT. It translates to CASSLDRVTDTQYF.

The genes are TRBV20-1 and TRBJ2-2, with 8 bases matching TRBD2. Germline V gene data show CDR1 as DFQATT and CDR2 as SNEGSKA (reference sequence). The V gene end was trimmed by 4 bases and the J gene end by 1 base; junction bases not matched to a gene: 2. This CDR3 has 14 residues. The CDR3 coding sequence is TGCAGTGCTACGGGACTAGAGAACACCGGGGAGCTGTTTTTT. Its protein product is CSATGLENTGELFF.

The chain is built from TRBV19 and TRBJ2-1; 7 nucleotides align to TRBD1. V shed 1 base, J shed 15 bases, and the junction held 6 bases outside the gene matches. Germline V gives CDR1 LNHDA, CDR2 SQIVND (reference sequence). CDR3 length equals 12 residues. The CDR3 sequence: CASSIGTGYPFF. CDR3 coding DNA: TGTGCCAGTAGTATAGGGACAGGCTATCCGTTCTTC.

This clonotype was found many times. This chain links TRBV3-1 with TRBJ1-4, with D unclear. The CDR3 is 15 amino acids. Germline loops: CDR1 LGHDT, CDR2 YNNKEL (reference sequence). V was pared by 5 bases and J by 7 bases, with 17 bases between. Written as DNA, the CDR3 is TGTGCCAGCAGCTATTACACGCGGGAGGGTGAAAAACTGTTTTTT. It translates to CASSYYTREGEKLFF.

At least ten counts were recorded for this clonotype. V gene TRBV30 combines with J gene TRBJ1-1; TRBD1 agrees at 9 bases. V was clipped by 2 bases and J by 5 bases; unmatched bases: 9. This CDR3 is 15 amino acids long. The germline gives CDR1 GTSNPN, CDR2 SVGIG (reference sequence). The CDR3 DNA follows: TGTGCCTGGAGTTCACCGGGACAGGGCGTGACTGAAGCTTTCTTT. Translation gives CAWSSPGQGVTEAFF.

Comments on this clonotype: A much larger clone differs from this one at a single base, so this may be a read error. This chain links TRBV3-1 with TRBJ1-1; 9 bases fit TRBD1. The trim removed 1 base at V and 12 bases at J, leaving 18 bases unmatched. The CDR3 has 17 amino acids. Germline CDR1 is LGHDT and CDR2 is YNNKEL (reference sequence). The CDR3, as DNA: TGTGCCAGCAGCCAAGGGGTTCCACGCACAGGGGGCAGTTCGACTTTCTTT. This translates into CASSQGVPRTGGSSTFF.

This clonotype was found many times. The chain joins TRBV20-1 to TRBJ1-5, with TRBD1 matching 7 bases. From germline, CDR1 is DFQATT and CDR2 SNEGSKA (reference sequence). J gave up 2 bases and V 0 bases, and 4 bases lay outside the gene matches. The CDR3 consists of 15 residues. As DNA, the CDR3 is TGCAGTGCTAGAGATCAACAGGGGCGCAATCAGCCCCAGCATTTT. Translated: CSARDQQGRNQPQHF.

This clonotype showed up just a few times. The V call is TRBV11-1, the J call TRBJ1-1; the match to TRBD1 covers 8 bases. The CDR3 loop spans 14 amino acids. The V gene end was trimmed by 7 bases and the J gene end by 5 bases; junction bases not matched to a gene: 9. Germline V gene lookup returns CDR1 SGHAT and CDR2 FQDESV (reference sequence). CDR3 region: CASKRQGFLTEAFF. The DNA of the CDR3 is TGTGCCAGCAAGCGACAGGGGTTTCTAACTGAAGCTTTCTTT.

This clonotype was seen repeatedly, ten times or more. The chain joins TRBV6-2 or TRBV6-3 to TRBJ2-1; the D is unclear. Trimming removed 2 bases from V and 10 bases from J, with 15 bases in between. The CDR3 runs to 14 residues. Looked up from germline, CDR1 is MNHEY and CDR2 is SVGEGT. The CDR3, as DNA: TGTGCCAGCAGTTACCAGGACGGTTTTGTGGAGCAGTTCTTC. Its translation: CASSYQDGFVEQFF.

This clonotype was recorded a few times. The J gene is TRBJ1-6, the V gene TRBV5-6; 7 bases map to TRBD1. V shed 5 bases, J shed 7 bases, and the junction held 6 bases outside the gene matches. CDR3 size: 14 residues. Germline V gene sequence: CDR1 SGHDT, CDR2 YYEEEE. CDR3: CASRSTGSNSPLHF. For the CDR3, the DNA is TGTGCCAGCAGATCGACAGGGAGCAATTCACCCCTCCACTTT. The complete variable domain, with remaining parts taken from reference TRBV5-6 and TRBJ1-6, reads DAGVTQSPTHLIKTRGQQVTLRCSPKSGHDTVSWYQQALGQGPQFIFQYYEEEERQRGNFPDRFSGHQFPNYSSELNVNALLLGDSALYLCASRSTGSNSPLHFGNGTRLTVT.

This clonotype came up many times. The J gene is TRBJ1-5, the V gene TRBV6-1; tentatively, D is TRBD1 (5 bases). This CDR3 has 15 residues. Trimming took 8 bases from V and 0 from J, leaving 14 bases between them. The germline V gene has CDR1 MNHNS and CDR2 SASEGT. The CDR3, as DNA: TGTGCCAGCTCAATCCAGGGAAATAGCAATCAGCCCCAGCATTTT. Translated: CASSIQGNSNQPQHF.

The CDR3 nucleotides read TGCAGTGCTATCCTCGGGACTAGTGGGTTCGGTGAGCAGTTCTTC. Protein sequence: CSAILGTSGFGEQFF. This chain connects TRBV20-1 to TRBJ2-1, with TRBD2 identical over 8 bases. The CDR3 is 15 amino acids. The V and J ends lost 4 bases and 9 bases, in that order; junction bases with no gene match: 14. From germline, CDR1 is DFQATT and CDR2 SNEGSKA (reference sequence).

Note on this clonotype: This may arise from a read error, as a much more abundant clone is one base away. V gene TRBV3-1 combines with J gene TRBJ2-7; no definite D call. The CDR3 totals 11 residues. Germline V gene data show CDR1 as LGHDT and CDR2 as YNNKEL (reference sequence). Trimming left V 6 bases short and J 4 bases short, with 7 bases between. The CDR3 DNA follows: TGTGCCAGCAGTTATAAGTACGAGCAGTACTTC. Its protein is CASSYKYEQYF.

This clonotype was counted at least ten times. The genes are TRBV2 and TRBJ2-1; D gene uncertain. The germline V and J ends were trimmed by 7 bases and 3 bases, with 13 bases remaining between them. The CDR3 loop spans 14 amino acids. Looked up from germline, CDR1 is SNHLY and CDR2 is FYNNEI. The DNA of the CDR3 is TGTGCCAGCATCATCAGAGTCTTCTACAATGAGCAGTTCTTC. Translated: CASIIRVFYNEQFF.

Ten or more counts support this clonotype. The CDR3 sequence: CASSRPGARTGELFF. DNA for the CDR3: TGTGCCAGCAGCCGCCCCGGGGCTAGAACCGGGGAGCTGTTTTTT. The V and J genes are TRBV7-3 and TRBJ2-2; either TRBD1 or TRBD2 may fit D (5 bases each). CDR1 and CDR2 from the germline V gene are SGHTA and FQGTGA. The ends were cut back, 5 bases at V and 5 bases at J, with 15 bases in the middle. This CDR3 spans 15 amino acids. Using reference TRBV7-3 and TRBJ2-2 for the parts outside the CDR3, the full variable domain is GAGVSQTPSNKVTEKGKYVELRCDPISGHTALYWYRQSLGQGPEFLIYFQGTGAADDSGLPNDRFFAVRPEGSVSTLKIQRTERGDSAVYLCASSRPGARTGELFFGEGSRLTVL.